The rows below give T cell receptor beta chains drawn from one sample of a study of T-cell reconstitution after alpha-beta-depleted transplantation in children. TCRdb used MiXCR to reprocess the PCR reads, holding one entry per CDR3 protein. Among about half a million distinct CDR3 sequences listed, under 15% were seen once. Sequencing used PBMCs from the stem cell graft donor, obtained from the stem cell graft. The receptors originated from a human donor who donated a stem cell graft to a child with combined immunodeficiency. The CDR3 runs from the conserved cysteine through the conserved F or W. Each record gives: clone size, V gene, D gene, J gene, CDR3 protein, CDR3 DNA. A D gene is named only where the DNA matches it firmly. Only some rows state a clone size, as once, few, many or a class for expanded clones.

-	TRBV9	TRBD2	TRBJ2-2	CASSAIAGNTGELFF	TGTGCCAGCAGCGCAATAGCGGGAAACACCGGGGAGCTGTTTTTT
-	TRBV5-5	-	TRBJ1-5	CASSLGRGLQPQHF	TGTGCCAGCAGCTTGGGGCGGGGACTTCAGCCCCAGCATTTT
many	TRBV5-1	-	TRBJ2-3	CASSSVGGTDTQYF	TGCGCCAGCAGCTCTGTTGGAGGCACAGATACGCAGTATTTT
-	TRBV27	-	TRBJ2-3	CASSRLLRADTQYF	TGTGCCAGCAGCCGCCTTCTGAGGGCAGATACGCAGTATTTT
many	TRBV4-3	TRBD2	TRBJ2-1	CASSQSGLAAYNEQFF	TGCGCCAGCAGCCAATCGGGACTAGCGGCTTACAATGAGCAGTTCTTC
-	TRBV5-1	-	TRBJ2-5	CASSSGQRPLGQETQYF	TGCGCCAGCAGCTCCGGACAGCGACCTTTAGGCCAAGAGACCCAGTACTTC
many	TRBV12-5	-	TRBJ2-1	CASGLVQGSYNEQFF	TGTGCTAGTGGTTTGGTACAAGGCTCCTACAATGAGCAGTTCTTC
-	TRBV5-1	-	TRBJ2-1	CASSLGQAYNEQFF	TGCGCCAGCAGCTTGGGACAGGCCTACAATGAGCAGTTCTTC
many	TRBV4-3	-	TRBJ1-5	CASSQSVSGNQPQHF	TGCGCCAGCAGCCAGAGTGTTTCGGGCAATCAGCCCCAGCATTTT
-	TRBV6-2/TRBV6-3	-	TRBJ2-5	CASSTGIVETLTQETQYF	TGTGCCAGCAGTACAGGGATCGTCGAAACCCTGACACAAGAGACCCAGTACTTC
few	TRBV9	TRBD2	TRBJ2-3	CASSVSGRADTQYF	TGTGCCAGCAGCGTCAGCGGGAGGGCAGATACGCAGTATTTT
many	TRBV24-1	TRBD2	TRBJ2-1	CAAGGAGSYNEQFF	TGTGCCGCCGGGGGGGCAGGGTCCTACAATGAGCAGTTCTTC
few	TRBV20-1	-	TRBJ2-3	CSARWLLGTLGDTQYF	TGCAGTGCTAGATGGTTACTTGGGACTTTGGGGGATACGCAGTATTTT
few	TRBV6-6	-	TRBJ2-5	CASREGALETQYF	TGTGCCAGCAGGGAGGGGGCTTTGGAGACCCAGTACTTC
few	TRBV20-1	-	TRBJ2-3	CSALEAAGSHTQYF	TGCAGTGCCCTGGAGGCAGCAGGATCACATACGCAGTATTTT
many	TRBV12-3/TRBV12-4	-	TRBJ2-1	CASSPGSLFSYNEQFF	TGTGCCAGCAGTCCTGGGTCCTTGTTCTCCTACAATGAGCAGTTCTTC
many	TRBV4-3	-	TRBJ2-7	CASSQDTDSYEQYF	TGCGCCAGCAGCCAAGATACGGACTCCTACGAGCAGTACTTC
few	TRBV27	-	TRBJ2-3	CASSFGVITDTQYF	TGTGCCAGCAGTTTCGGGGTTATAACAGATACGCAGTATTTT
-	TRBV7-2	-	TRBJ2-1	CASSSGGSDEQFF	TGTGCCAGCAGCTCTGGTGGGTCGGATGAGCAGTTCTTC
few	TRBV10-2	-	TRBJ2-7	CASRIRQTYEQYF	TGCGCCAGCAGAATACGACAGACCTACGAGCAGTACTTC
-	TRBV20-1	-	TRBJ2-5	CSASGETQYF	TGCAGTGCTAGTGGCGAGACCCAGTACTTC
-	TRBV5-1	-	TRBJ2-7	CASSLDPSSYEQYF	TGCGCCAGCAGCTTGGACCCGAGCTCCTACGAGCAGTACTTC
-	TRBV5-5	TRBD1	TRBJ1-2	CASSAWTGGGIGYTF	TGTGCCAGCAGCGCATGGACAGGGGGCGGAATTGGCTACACCTTC
few	TRBV6-5	-	TRBJ2-3	CASSYSGRDTQYF	TGTGCCAGCAGTTACTCGGGTCGAGATACGCAGTATTTT
many	TRBV12-3/TRBV12-4	-	TRBJ2-5	CASSLGVIGETQYF	TGTGCCAGCAGTTTAGGAGTTATCGGAGAGACCCAGTACTTC
many	TRBV29-1	-	TRBJ2-1	CSVVGVRFNEQFF	TGCAGCGTTGTGGGGGTACGATTCAATGAGCAGTTCTTC
many	TRBV25-1	-	TRBJ2-7	CASGLTSEQYF	TGTGCCAGCGGTTTGACGAGCGAGCAGTACTTC
many	TRBV28	-	TRBJ2-7	CASNPTGTSYEQYF	TGTGCCAGCAACCCGACAGGAACCTCCTACGAGCAGTACTTC
-	TRBV6-1	TRBD1	TRBJ2-7	CASRPNRGPSFYEQYF	TGTGCCAGCAGACCGAACAGGGGGCCCTCTTTCTACGAGCAGTACTTC
-	TRBV28	TRBD1	TRBJ2-7	CASSPWGQGYEQYF	TGTGCCAGCAGTCCTTGGGGACAGGGCTACGAGCAGTACTTC
-	TRBV5-7	-	TRBJ2-7	CARGSGLSAYEQYF	TGTGCCAGGGGCTCCGGGCTATCCGCTTACGAGCAGTACTTC
many	TRBV20-1	TRBD2	TRBJ2-3	CSARDNRGSGPTDTQYF	TGCAGTGCTAGAGATAACCGCGGGAGCGGACCCACAGATACGCAGTATTTT
many	TRBV29-1	-	TRBJ2-6	CSVDAGANVLTF	TGCAGCGTTGACGCTGGGGCCAACGTCCTGACTTTC
-	TRBV15	-	TRBJ2-3	CATSSGTLGFSTDTQYF	TGTGCCACCAGCTCCGGGACCCTTGGATTTAGCACAGATACGCAGTATTTT
-	TRBV7-9	TRBD1	TRBJ1-4	CASSASGTGAEKLFF	TGTGCCAGCAGCGCCTCCGGGACAGGAGCGGAAAAACTGTTTTTT
few	TRBV12-3/TRBV12-4	-	TRBJ2-7	CASSAAGHEQYF	TGTGCCAGCAGCGCTGCGGGCCACGAGCAGTACTTC
-	TRBV18	TRBD1	TRBJ2-3	CASSSRQGRTDTQYF	TGTGCCAGCTCATCCCGACAGGGTCGGACAGATACGCAGTATTTT
-	TRBV29-1	TRBD1	TRBJ1-1	CSVAGRGLTEAFF	TGCAGCGTTGCTGGCAGGGGGCTCACTGAAGCTTTCTTT
many	TRBV12-3/TRBV12-4	TRBD1	TRBJ2-2	CASSLRGRGELFF	TGTGCCAGCAGTTTAAGGGGGCGCGGGGAGCTGTTTTTT
-	TRBV20-1	TRBD2	TRBJ2-1	CSARVLADYNEQFF	TGCAGTGCTAGAGTCCTAGCGGACTACAATGAGCAGTTCTTC
-	TRBV7-6	TRBD2	TRBJ2-7	CASSSRSLTSDSCEQYF	TGTGCCAGCAGCTCCCGGAGCCTGACTAGCGACTCCTGCGAGCAGTACTTC